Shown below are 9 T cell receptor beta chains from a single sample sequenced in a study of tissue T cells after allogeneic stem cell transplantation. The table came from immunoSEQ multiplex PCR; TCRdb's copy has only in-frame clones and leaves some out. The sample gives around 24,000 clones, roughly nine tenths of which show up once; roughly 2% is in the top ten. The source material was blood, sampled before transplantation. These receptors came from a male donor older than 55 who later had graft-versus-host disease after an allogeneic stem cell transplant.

In DNA form, the CDR3 reads TGTGCCAGCAGCCCAGGACAGGGCCGGGAAAAACTGTTTTTT. Translation gives CASSPGQGREKLFF. This chain uses TRBV5-4 with TRBJ1-4; TRBD1 matches 8 bases. The CDR3 sequence is 14 residues long. The trim removed 4 bases at V and 8 bases at J, leaving 7 bases unmatched. In germline, CDR1 is SGHNT, CDR2 YYREEE (reference sequence).

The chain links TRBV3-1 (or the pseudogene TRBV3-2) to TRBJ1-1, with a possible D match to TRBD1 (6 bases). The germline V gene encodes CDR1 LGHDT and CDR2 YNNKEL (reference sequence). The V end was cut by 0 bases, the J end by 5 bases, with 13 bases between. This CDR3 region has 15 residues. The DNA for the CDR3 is TGTGCCAGCAGCCAAGACCGGGGGGCGAGAACTGAAGCTTTCTTT. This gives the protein CASSQDRGARTEAFF.

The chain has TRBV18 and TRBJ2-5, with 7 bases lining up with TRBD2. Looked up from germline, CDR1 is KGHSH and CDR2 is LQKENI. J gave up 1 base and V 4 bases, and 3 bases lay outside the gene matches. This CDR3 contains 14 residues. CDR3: CASSQAGPQETQYF. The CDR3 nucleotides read TGTGCCAGCTCACAAGCGGGACCCCAAGAGACCCAGTACTTC. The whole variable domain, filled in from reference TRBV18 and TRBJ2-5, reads NAGVMQNPRHLVRRRGQEARLRCSPMKGHSHVYWYRQLPEEGLKFMVYLQKENIIDESGMPKERFSAEFPKEGPSILRIQQVVRGDSAAYFCASSQAGPQETQYFGPGTRLLVL.

The CDR3 DNA reads TGCGCCAGCAGCCAACGAGGGACTAGCGTATTGGAGACCCAGTACTTC. Translating it yields CASSQRGTSVLETQYF. The chain links TRBV4-1 to TRBJ2-5, with TRBD2 identical over 10 bases. The CDR3 is 16 amino acids. The germline V gene has CDR1 MGHRA and CDR2 YSYEKL. V shed 2 bases, J shed 5 bases, and the junction held 8 bases outside the gene matches.

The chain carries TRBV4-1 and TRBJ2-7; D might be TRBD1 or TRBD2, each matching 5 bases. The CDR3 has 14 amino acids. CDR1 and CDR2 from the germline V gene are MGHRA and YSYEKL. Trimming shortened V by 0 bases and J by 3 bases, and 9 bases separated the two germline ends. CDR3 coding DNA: TGCGCCAGCAGCCAAGATAAGGGGAGCTACGAGCAGTACTTC. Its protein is CASSQDKGSYEQYF.

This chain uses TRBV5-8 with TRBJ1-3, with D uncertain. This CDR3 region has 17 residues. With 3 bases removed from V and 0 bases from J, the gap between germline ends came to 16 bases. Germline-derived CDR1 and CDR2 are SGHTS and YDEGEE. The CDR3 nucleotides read TGTGCCAGCAGCTACCCATTACACTGGACCTCTGGAAACACCATATATTTT. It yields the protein CASSYPLHWTSGNTIYF.

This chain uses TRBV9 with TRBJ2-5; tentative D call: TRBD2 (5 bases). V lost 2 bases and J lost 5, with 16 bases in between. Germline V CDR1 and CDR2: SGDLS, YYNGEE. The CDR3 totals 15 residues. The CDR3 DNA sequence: TGTGCCAGCAGCGTTACTCATCGGAGCGGCGAGACCCAGTACTTC. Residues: CASSVTHRSGETQYF.

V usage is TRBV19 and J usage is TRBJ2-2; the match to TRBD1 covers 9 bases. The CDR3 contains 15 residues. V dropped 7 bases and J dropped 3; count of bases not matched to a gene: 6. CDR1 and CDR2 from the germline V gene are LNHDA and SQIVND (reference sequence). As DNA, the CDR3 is TGTGCCAGTATTCCTGACAGGGGGGACACCGGGGAGCTGTTTTTT. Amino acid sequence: CASIPDRGDTGELFF.

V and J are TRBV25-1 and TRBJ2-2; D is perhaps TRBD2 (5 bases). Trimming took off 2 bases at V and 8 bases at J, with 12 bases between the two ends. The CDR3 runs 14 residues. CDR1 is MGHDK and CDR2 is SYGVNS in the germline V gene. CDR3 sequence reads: CASSEPPGEGELFF. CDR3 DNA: TGTGCCAGCAGTGAACCGCCTGGGGAGGGGGAGCTGTTTTTT. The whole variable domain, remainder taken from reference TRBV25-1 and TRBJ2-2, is EADIYQTPRYLVIGTGKKITLECSQTMGHDKMYWYQQDPGMELHLIHYSYGVNSTEKGDLSSESTVSRIRTEHFPLTLESARPSHTSQYLCASSEPPGEGELFFGEGSRLTVL.